The clone carrying this T cell receptor (beta chain) came up once. Several immunoSEQ plates received, in even portions, the genomic DNA of each subset. Sequencing was performed with immunoSEQ multiplex PCR; in TCRdb, only in-frame clones are kept and a portion is missing. This sample has more than 2,000,000 clones, with approximately 93% found just once. The CDR3 is 14 residues long. J lost 6 bases, V lost 4 bases, and 7 bases had no gene match. The V gene's germline CDR1 is MDHEN and CDR2 SYDVKM. The data were taken from a study of shared clonotypes between healthy human individuals. The origin of this receptor is a man between 18 and 35 years old in good health. Some clones in this sample may be carry-over from other donors' samples. The sequenced material came from naive CD4+ T cells from PBMCs. Subset indicated: CD45RA+ positively selected. The J gene is TRBJ1-2, the V gene TRBV28; TRBD1 agrees at 8 bases. CDR3 loop: CASSSPDRADGYTF. The CDR3 DNA follows: TGTGCCAGCAGTTCCCCGGACAGGGCAGATGGCTACACCTTC.